The source of this TCR beta chain is a study of blood T cell repertoires in COVID-19. Study-wide background: Both acute and convalescent COVID-19 samples were obtained from the United States, Italy and Spain. T cells, B-cell-depleted T cells, or PBMCs supplied cDNA or gDNA.

In the study's own analysis: From reference gene primer amplification, estimates of nucleated cell counts were derived. The protocol was immunoSEQ multiplex PCR, while the TCRdb copy is restricted to in-frame clones and leaves out a portion. The V and J calls and clone size were taken over from that table, and D and trimming were inferred from the DNA. The table lists fewer than 90,000 clones, roughly 80% of them singletons. Seattle-derived patients entered the study during active infection and were followed longitudinally. The CDR3 sequence is 14 residues long. This clonotype was sampled from a man between 65 and 79 years old with COVID-19, enrolled during active disease. J is TRBJ1-1 and V is TRBV1. TRBV1 has pseudogene status. Sequenced input: peripheral blood. CDR3 protein: CTSSQDESNTEAFF. The CDR3 region has the DNA TGCACCAGCAGCCAAGATGAGTCGAACACTGAAGCTTTCTTT.